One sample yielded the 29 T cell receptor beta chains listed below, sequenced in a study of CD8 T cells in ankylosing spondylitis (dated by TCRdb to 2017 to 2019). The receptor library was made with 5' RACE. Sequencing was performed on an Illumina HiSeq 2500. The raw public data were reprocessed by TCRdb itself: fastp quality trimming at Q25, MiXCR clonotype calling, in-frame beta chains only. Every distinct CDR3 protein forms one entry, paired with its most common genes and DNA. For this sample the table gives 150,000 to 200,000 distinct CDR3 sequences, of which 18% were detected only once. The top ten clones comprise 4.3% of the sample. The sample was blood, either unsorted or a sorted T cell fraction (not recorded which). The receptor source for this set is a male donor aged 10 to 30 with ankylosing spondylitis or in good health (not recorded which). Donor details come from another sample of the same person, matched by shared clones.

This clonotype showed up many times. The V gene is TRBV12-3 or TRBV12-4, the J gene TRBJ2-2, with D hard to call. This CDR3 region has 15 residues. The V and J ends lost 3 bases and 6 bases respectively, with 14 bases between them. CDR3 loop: CASSFDSNVSGELFF. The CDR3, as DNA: TGTGCCAGCAGTTTCGACTCGAATGTCTCCGGGGAGCTGTTTTTT.

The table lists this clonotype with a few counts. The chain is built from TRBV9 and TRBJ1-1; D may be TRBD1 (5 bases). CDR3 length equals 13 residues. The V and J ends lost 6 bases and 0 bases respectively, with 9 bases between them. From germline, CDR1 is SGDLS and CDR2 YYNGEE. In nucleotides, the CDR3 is TGTGCCAGCACCGGGGGGATGAACACTGAAGCTTTCTTT. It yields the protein CASTGGMNTEAFF.

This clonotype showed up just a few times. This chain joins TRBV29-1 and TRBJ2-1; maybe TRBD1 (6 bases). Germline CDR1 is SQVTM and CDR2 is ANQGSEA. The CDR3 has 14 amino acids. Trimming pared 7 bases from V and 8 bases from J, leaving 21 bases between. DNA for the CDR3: TGCAGCGCTAGAACCTACGGACAGATCTATGAGCAGTTCTTC. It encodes CSARTYGQIYEQFF.

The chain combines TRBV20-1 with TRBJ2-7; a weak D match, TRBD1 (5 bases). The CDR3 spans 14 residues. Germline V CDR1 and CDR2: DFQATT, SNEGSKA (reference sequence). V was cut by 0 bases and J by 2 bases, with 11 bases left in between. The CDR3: CSARDQGSAYEQYF. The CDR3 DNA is TGCAGTGCTAGAGATCAGGGCAGCGCCTACGAGCAGTACTTC.

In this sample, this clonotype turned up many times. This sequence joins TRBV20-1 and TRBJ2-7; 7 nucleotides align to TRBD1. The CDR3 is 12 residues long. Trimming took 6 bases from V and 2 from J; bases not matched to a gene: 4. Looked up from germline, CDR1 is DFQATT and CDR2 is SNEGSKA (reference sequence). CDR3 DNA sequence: TGCAGTGCCATAACAGGGGCCTACGAGCAGTACTTC. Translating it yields CSAITGAYEQYF.

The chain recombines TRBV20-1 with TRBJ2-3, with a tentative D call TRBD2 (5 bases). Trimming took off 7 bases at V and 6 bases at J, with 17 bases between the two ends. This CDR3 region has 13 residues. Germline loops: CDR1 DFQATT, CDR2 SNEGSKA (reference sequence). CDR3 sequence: CSEASGSKDTQYF. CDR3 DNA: TGCAGTGAAGCTTCGGGATCGAAGGATACGCAGTATTTT.

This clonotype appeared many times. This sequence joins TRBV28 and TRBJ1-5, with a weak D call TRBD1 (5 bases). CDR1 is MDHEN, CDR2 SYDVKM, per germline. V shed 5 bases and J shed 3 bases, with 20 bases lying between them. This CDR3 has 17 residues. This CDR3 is CASSRDGAAPLNQPQHF. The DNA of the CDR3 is TGTGCCAGCAGTCGGGACGGAGCCGCTCCCCTCAATCAGCCCCAGCATTTT.

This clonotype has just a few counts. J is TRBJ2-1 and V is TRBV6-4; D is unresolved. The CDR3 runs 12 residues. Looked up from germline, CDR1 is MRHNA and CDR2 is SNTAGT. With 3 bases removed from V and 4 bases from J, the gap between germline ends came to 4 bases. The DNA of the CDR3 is TGTGCCAGCAGTGATGATTACAATGAGCAGTTCTTC. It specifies CASSDDYNEQFF.

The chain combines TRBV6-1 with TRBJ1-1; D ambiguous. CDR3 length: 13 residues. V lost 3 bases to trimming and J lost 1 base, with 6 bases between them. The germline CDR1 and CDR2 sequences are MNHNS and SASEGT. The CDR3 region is CASSEPENTEAFF. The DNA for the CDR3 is TGTGCCAGCAGTGAGCCCGAGAACACTGAAGCTTTCTTT.

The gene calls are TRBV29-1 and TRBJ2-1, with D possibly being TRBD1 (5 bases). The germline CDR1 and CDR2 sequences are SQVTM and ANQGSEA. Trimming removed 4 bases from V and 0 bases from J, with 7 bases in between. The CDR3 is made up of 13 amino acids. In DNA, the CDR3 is TGCAGCGTTGGACAGCTCTCCTACAATGAGCAGTTCTTC. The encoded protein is CSVGQLSYNEQFF.

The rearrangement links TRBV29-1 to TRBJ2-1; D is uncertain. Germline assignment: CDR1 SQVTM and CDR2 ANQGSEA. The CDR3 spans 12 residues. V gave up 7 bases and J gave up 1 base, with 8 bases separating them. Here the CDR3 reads CSARESYNEQFF. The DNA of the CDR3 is TGCAGCGCCCGAGAGTCCTACAATGAGCAGTTCTTC.

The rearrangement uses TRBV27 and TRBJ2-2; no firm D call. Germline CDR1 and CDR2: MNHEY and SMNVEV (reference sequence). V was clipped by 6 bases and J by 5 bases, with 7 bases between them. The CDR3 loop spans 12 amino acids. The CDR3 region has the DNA TGTGCCAGCAGACGAGTAACCGGGGAGCTGTTTTTT. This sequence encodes CASRRVTGELFF.

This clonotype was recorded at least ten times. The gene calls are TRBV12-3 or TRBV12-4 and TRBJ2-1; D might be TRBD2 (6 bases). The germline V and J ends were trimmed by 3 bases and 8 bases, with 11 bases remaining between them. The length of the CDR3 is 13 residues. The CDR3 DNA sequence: TGTGCCAGCAGTTTCGGACTAAGGGATGAGCAGTTCTTC. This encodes CASSFGLRDEQFF.

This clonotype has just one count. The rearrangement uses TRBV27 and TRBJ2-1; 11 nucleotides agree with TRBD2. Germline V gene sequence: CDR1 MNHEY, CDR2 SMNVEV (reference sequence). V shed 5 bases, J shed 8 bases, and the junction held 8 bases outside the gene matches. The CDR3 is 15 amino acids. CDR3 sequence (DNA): TGTGCCAGCAGTCCGGTAGCGGGAGGGCCGCATGAGCAGTTCTTC. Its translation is CASSPVAGGPHEQFF.

The CDR3 bases are TGCAGTGTTTCGCCCCAGCATTTT. Translating it yields CSVSPQHF. This chain joins TRBV20-1 and TRBJ1-5, with D unclear. V was trimmed by 7 bases and J by 9 bases, leaving 4 bases between them. Germline CDR1 and CDR2: DFQATT and SNEGSKA (reference sequence). CDR3 length: 8 residues.

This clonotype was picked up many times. The CDR3 bases are TGTGCCATCAGTGCCCCAAGTAGGAGGACTAGCGGGAGAGTGGGCGGCACCGGGGAGCTGTTTTTT. The encoded protein is CAISAPSRRTSGRVGGTGELFF. The chain is built from TRBV10-3 and TRBJ2-2, with TRBD2 matching over 13 bases. CDR3 size: 22 residues. The germline V gene has CDR1 ENHRY and CDR2 SYGVKD. After removal of 4 bases from V and 4 bases from J, the junction contained 21 bases not matched to a gene.

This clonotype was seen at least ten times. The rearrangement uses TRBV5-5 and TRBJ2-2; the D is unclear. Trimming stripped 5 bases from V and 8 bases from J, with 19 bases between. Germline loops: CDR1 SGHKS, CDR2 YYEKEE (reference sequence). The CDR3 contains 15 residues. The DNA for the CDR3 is TGTGCCAGCAGGCCAGCCCAGATTTCACCGGGGGAGCTGTTTTTT. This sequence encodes CASRPAQISPGELFF. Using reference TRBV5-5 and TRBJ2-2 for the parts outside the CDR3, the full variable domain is DAGVTQSPTHLIKTRGQQVTLRCSPISGHKSVSWYQQVLGQGPQFIFQYYEKEERGRGNFPDRFSARQFPNYSSELNVNALLLGDSALYLCASRPAQISPGELFFGEGSRLTVL.

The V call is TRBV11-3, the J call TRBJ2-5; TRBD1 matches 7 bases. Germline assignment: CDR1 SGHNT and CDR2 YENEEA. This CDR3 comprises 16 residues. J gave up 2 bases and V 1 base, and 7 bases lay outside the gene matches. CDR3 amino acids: CASSLAQTGYQETQYF. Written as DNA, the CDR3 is TGTGCCAGCAGCTTAGCCCAGACAGGGTATCAAGAGACCCAGTACTTC.

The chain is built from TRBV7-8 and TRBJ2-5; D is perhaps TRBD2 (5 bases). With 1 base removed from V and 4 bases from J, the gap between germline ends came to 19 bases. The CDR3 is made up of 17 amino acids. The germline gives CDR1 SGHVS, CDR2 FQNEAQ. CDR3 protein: CASSLVPGRTRRETQYF. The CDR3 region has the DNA TGTGCCAGCAGCTTAGTTCCGGGAAGGACTCGTAGAGAGACCCAGTACTTC.

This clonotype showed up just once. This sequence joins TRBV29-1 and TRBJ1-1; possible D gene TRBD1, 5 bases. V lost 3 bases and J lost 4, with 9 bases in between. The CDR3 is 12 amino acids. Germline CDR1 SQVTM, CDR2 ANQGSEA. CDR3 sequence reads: CSVDRVGTEAFF. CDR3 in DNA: TGCAGCGTTGACAGGGTTGGCACTGAAGCTTTCTTT.

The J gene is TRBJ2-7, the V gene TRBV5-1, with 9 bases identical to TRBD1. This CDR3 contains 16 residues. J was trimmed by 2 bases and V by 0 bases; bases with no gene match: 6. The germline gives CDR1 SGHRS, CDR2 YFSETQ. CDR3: CASSLAGTGMTYEQYF. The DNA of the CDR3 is TGCGCCAGCAGCTTGGCAGGGACAGGGATGACCTACGAGCAGTACTTC.

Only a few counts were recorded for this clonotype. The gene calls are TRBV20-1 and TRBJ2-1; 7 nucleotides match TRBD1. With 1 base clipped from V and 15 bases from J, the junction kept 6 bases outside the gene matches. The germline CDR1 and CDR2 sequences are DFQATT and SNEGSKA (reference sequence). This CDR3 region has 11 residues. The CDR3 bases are TGCAGTGCTAGAGTAACAGGGGTTCGGTTCTTC. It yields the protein CSARVTGVRFF.

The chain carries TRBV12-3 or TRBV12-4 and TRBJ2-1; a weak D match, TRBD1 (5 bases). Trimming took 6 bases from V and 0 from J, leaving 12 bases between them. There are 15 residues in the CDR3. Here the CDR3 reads CASRPDRNSYNEQFF. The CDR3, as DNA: TGTGCCAGCAGACCCGACAGAAACTCCTACAATGAGCAGTTCTTC.

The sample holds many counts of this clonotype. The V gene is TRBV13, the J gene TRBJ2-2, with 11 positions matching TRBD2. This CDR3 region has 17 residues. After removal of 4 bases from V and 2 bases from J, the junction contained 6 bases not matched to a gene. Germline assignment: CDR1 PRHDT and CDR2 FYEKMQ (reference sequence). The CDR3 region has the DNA TGTGCCAGCAGCTCCGGGACTAGCGGAGTCAACACCGGGGAGCTGTTTTTT. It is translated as CASSSGTSGVNTGELFF.

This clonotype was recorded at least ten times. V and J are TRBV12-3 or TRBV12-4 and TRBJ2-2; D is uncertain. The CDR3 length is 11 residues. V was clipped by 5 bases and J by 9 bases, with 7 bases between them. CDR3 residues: CASSPQWELFF. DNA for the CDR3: TGTGCCAGCAGTCCGCAATGGGAGCTGTTTTTT.

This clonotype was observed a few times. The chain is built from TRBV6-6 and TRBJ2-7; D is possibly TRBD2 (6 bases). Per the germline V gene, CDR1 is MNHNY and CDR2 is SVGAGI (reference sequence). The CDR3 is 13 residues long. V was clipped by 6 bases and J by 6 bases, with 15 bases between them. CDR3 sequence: CASRTSTRGEQYF. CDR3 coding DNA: TGTGCCAGCAGGACCTCGACTAGGGGCGAGCAGTACTTC.

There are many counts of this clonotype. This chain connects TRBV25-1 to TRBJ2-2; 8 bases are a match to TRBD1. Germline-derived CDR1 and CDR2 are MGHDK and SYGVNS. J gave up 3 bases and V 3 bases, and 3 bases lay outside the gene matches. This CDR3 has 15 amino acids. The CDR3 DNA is TGTGCCAGCAGTGACAGGGGGCAATACACCGGGGAGCTGTTTTTT. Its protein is CASSDRGQYTGELFF.

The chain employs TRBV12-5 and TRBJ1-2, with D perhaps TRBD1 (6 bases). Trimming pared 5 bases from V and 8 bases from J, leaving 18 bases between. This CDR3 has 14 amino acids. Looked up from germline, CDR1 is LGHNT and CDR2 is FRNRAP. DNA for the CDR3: TGTGCTAGTGGTATCCGAGGGGGGGTTGACGGCTACACCTTC. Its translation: CASGIRGGVDGYTF.

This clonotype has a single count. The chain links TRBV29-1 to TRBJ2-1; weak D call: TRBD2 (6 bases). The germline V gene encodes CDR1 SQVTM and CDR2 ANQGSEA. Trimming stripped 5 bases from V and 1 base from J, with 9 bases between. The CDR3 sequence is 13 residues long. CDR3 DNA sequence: TGCAGCGTTCGACTAGAGTCCTACAATGAGCAGTTCTTC. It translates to CSVRLESYNEQFF.